The clone carrying this TCR beta chain was counted ten times or more. Its antigen is not identified. The time point: persistent/refractory GD, antithyroid drugs over 5 years with positive TRAb. PBMCs provided the RNA from which the TCR library was made. Recruitment took place at an endocrinology department in Xi'an, China. This specimen belongs to a study of regulatory T cells in long-lasting Graves disease. Overall study findings and caveats: Persistent disease showed a preference for TRBV28, TRBJ1-2 and TRBJ2-5. Among the persistent patients, thousands of public clonotypes were shared, more than the 750 to 1,000 shared among new patients.

The germline gives CDR1 SQVTM, CDR2 ANQGSEA. The CDR3 consists of 13 residues. Trimming took 7 bases from V and 4 from J, leaving 14 bases between them. Researchers made TCR beta libraries by using iRepertoire HTBI primers and running Arm-PCR on CDR3 regions. From the multiplex PCR reads, TCRdb called clonotypes with MiXCR, one entry per CDR3 protein. The sample shows a few hundred thousand distinct CDR3 sequences, approximately 23% of them seen only once. Source: peripheral blood mononuclear cells (PBMCs), taken when the disease was refractory, from a patient treated with antithyroid drugs. The TCR originated in a woman aged 40 to 50 with Graves disease. The genes are TRBV29-1 and TRBJ1-5; a weak D match, TRBD1 (6 bases). The CDR3 DNA follows: TGCAGCGCCGCCGGGACAACGAATCAGCCCCAGCATTTT. This translates into CSAAGTTNQPQHF.